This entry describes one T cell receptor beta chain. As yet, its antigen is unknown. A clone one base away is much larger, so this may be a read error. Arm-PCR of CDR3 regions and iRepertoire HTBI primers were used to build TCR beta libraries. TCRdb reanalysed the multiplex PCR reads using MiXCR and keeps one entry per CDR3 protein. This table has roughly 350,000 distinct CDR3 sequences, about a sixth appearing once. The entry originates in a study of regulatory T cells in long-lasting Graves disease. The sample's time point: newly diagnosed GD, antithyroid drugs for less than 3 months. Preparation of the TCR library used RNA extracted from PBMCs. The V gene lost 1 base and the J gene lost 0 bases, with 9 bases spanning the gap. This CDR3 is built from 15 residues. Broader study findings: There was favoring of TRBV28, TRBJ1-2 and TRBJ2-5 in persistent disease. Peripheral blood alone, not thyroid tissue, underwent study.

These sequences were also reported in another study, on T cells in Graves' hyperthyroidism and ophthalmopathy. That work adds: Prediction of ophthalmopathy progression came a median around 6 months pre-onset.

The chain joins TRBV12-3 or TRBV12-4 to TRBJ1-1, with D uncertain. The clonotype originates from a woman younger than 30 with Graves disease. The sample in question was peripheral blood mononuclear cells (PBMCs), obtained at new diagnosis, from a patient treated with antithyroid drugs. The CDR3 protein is CASSLDGIMNTEAFF. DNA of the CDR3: TGTGCCAGCAGTTTAGATGGCATTATGAACACTGAAGCTTTCTTT.